One sample yielded the 11 T cell receptor beta chains listed below, sequenced in a study of cytomegalovirus exposure and HLA in healthy donors. The PCR had 60 Vbeta and 13 Jbeta primers. Clones were sequenced by immunoSEQ multiplex PCR, and TCRdb holds only the in-frame ones, with some missing. In the table there are 170,000 or so clones, roughly 78% of which are singletons. Material for sequencing was PBMCs. The receptors were sampled from a woman in her forties or fifties in good health and CMV-seropositive.

This clone was counted only a few times. The chain couples TRBV5-1 to TRBJ1-1; 8 bases align to TRBD1. The CDR3 runs to 14 residues. The germline CDR1 and CDR2 sequences are SGHRS and YFSETQ. J lost 2 bases, V lost 4 bases, and 4 bases had no gene match. CDR3 sequence: CASSLTGDNTEAFF. The DNA for the CDR3 is TGCGCCAGCAGCCTGACAGGGGACAACACTGAAGCTTTCTTT.

This clone was seen a few times. The rearrangement uses TRBV5-4 and TRBJ1-2; TRBD1 is a possible D gene (6 bases). The ends were cut back, 4 bases at V and 8 bases at J, with 15 bases in the middle. The CDR3 is made up of 13 amino acids. CDR1 is SGHNT, CDR2 YYREEE, per germline (reference sequence). CDR3 nucleotide sequence: TGTGCCAGCAGCCGAGGACAGTCTGAGGGCTACACCTTC. Its translation: CASSRGQSEGYTF.

The chain is built from TRBV9 and TRBJ1-2; D is unclear. CDR1 is SGDLS, CDR2 YYNGEE, per germline. Trimming stripped 4 bases from V and 5 bases from J, with 18 bases between. The CDR3 length is 15 residues. In DNA, the CDR3 is TGTGCCAGCAGCCCATTCCCTGAGGCGGAGTATGGCTACACCTTC. Encoded protein: CASSPFPEAEYGYTF. The full variable domain, rest sourced from reference TRBV9 and TRBJ1-2, is DSGVTQTPKHLITATGQRVTLRCSPRSGDLSVYWYQQSLDQGLQFLIQYYNGEERAKGNILERFSAQQFPDLHSELNLSSLELGDSALYFCASSPFPEAEYGYTFGSGTRLTVV.

The chain has TRBV7-6 and TRBJ2-5; no firm D call. Looked up from germline, CDR1 is SGHVS and CDR2 is FNYEAQ. Trimming left V 7 bases short and J 2 bases short, with 11 bases between. The CDR3 runs to 13 residues. CDR3 amino acids: CASKNLLQETQYF. The CDR3 nucleotides are TGTGCCAGCAAAAATCTTCTACAAGAGACCCAGTACTTC.

This sequence joins TRBV27 and TRBJ2-1, with TRBD2 matching over 9 bases. Losses at the gene ends were 3 bases for V and 8 bases for J; bases not matched to a gene: 5. The V gene's germline CDR1 is MNHEY and CDR2 SMNVEV (reference sequence). CDR3 length: 14 residues. CDR3 region: CASSFSGGGDEQFF. CDR3 nucleotide sequence: TGTGCCAGCAGTTTCTCTGGCGGGGGGGATGAGCAGTTCTTC.

V usage is TRBV11-2 and J usage is TRBJ1-4; D is uncertain. V lost 5 bases and J 7 bases, leaving 11 bases between the germline ends. The germline V gene encodes CDR1 SGHAT and CDR2 FQNNGV. There are 13 residues in the CDR3. For the CDR3, the DNA is TGTGCCAGCAGCCCTGAACGCGGTGAAAAACTGTTTTTT. This translates into CASSPERGEKLFF.

The chain employs TRBV19 and TRBJ1-1, with 9 bases lining up with TRBD1. CDR1 LNHDA and CDR2 SQIVND come from the germline V gene (reference sequence). V lost 5 bases, J lost 6 bases, and 10 bases stayed unmatched. CDR3 length: 15 amino acids. The CDR3 DNA is TGTGCCAGTAGTTCCACAGGGGGCACTACATCTGAAGCTTTCTTT. It is translated as CASSSTGGTTSEAFF.

The gene calls are TRBV5-1 and TRBJ1-4; TRBD1 matches at 10 bases. The length of the CDR3 is 15 residues. The germline V gene encodes CDR1 SGHRS and CDR2 YFSETQ. The trim removed 1 base at V and 8 bases at J, leaving 5 bases unmatched. Here the CDR3 reads CASSLRQGAGEKLFF. CDR3 bases: TGCGCCAGCAGCTTGAGACAGGGGGCAGGGGAAAAACTGTTTTTT.

The chain carries TRBV4-1 and TRBJ2-7; 7 nucleotides align to TRBD2. With V trimmed by 1 base and J by 3 bases, 9 bases remained unmatched. The length of the CDR3 is 16 residues. From germline, CDR1 is MGHRA and CDR2 YSYEKL. The CDR3 nucleotides are TGCGCCAGCAGCCAAGCTAAAGCGGGGAGCTTCTACGAGCAGTACTTC. Its protein product is CASSQAKAGSFYEQYF.

The chain is built from TRBV7-9 and TRBJ1-1; TRBD1 might be the D (6 bases). V dropped 6 bases and J dropped 4 bases, with 18 bases sitting between them. This CDR3 comprises 15 residues. CDR1 and CDR2 from the germline V gene are SEHNR and FQNEAQ (reference sequence). In nucleotides, the CDR3 is TGTGCCAGCAGTTTCCAGGGGTCGTCGAGCACTGAAGCTTTCTTT. Translated, it gives CASSFQGSSSTEAFF.

This clone was counted once. An end of the junction differs from the germline gene, which may be a read error. The chain recombines TRBV7-9 with TRBJ2-1, with 8 bases matching TRBD2. Germline CDR1 SEHNR, CDR2 FQNEAQ (reference sequence). This CDR3 has 16 residues. In DNA form, the CDR3 reads TGTTCCAGCAGCCGGGAGCGGGGGAGCTCCTACAATGAGCAGTTCTTC. This translates into CSSSRERGSSYNEQFF.